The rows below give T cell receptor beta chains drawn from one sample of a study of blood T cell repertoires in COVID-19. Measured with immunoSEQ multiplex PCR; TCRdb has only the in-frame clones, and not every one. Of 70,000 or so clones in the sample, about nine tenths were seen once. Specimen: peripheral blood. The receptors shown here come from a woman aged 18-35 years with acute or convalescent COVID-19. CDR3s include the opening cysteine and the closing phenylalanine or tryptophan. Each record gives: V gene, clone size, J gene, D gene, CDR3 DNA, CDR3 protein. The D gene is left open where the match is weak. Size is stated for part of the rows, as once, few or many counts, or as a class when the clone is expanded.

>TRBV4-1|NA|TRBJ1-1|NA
TGCGCCAGCAGCCGAGGCACAGGGAGCCAGAACACTGAAGCTTTCTTT
CASSRGTGSQNTEAFF
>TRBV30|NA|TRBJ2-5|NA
TGTGCCTGGAGTCGCGGAGCCACAACCCAAGAGACCCAGTACTTC
CAWSRGATTQETQYF
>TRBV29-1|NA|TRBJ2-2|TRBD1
TGCAGCTTTATGCGGACAGGCACCGGGGAGCTGTTTTTT
CSFMRTGTGELFF
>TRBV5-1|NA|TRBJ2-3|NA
TGCGCCAGCAGCCGACTTGGTAAGGCTGCGGATACGCAGTATTTT
CASSRLGKAADTQYF
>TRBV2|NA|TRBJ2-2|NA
TGTGCCAGCAGAGGCTCTCAGGGGGGCACCGGGGAGCTGTTTTTT
CASRGSQGGTGELFF
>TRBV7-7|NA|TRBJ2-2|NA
TGTGCCAGCAGCTTATCGGACACCGGGGAGCTGTTTTTT
CASSLSDTGELFF
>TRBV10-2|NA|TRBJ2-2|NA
TGCGCCAGCAGTGGTGGTACTAACACCGGGGAGCTGTTTTTT
CASSGGTNTGELFF
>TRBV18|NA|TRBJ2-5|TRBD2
TGTGCCAGCTCATCGACTAGCGGGAGGGCCGTAGAGACCCAGTACTTC
CASSSTSGRAVETQYF
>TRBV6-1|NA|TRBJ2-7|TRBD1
TGTGCCAGCAGTGCCCAACCGGGACAGGGGGCAAACGAGCAGTACTTC
CASSAQPGQGANEQYF
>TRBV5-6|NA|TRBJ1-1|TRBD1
TGTGCCAGCGGGACAGGCGGCTTAGAAGCTTTCTTT
CASGTGGLEAFF
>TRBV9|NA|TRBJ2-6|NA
TGTGCCAGCAGCGCGCACGAGGGATCTGGGGCCAACGTCCTGACTTTC
CASSAHEGSGANVLTF
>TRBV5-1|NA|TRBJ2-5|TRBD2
TGCGCCAGCAGCTTAGGGACTATTGGGCTTGCGGAGACCCAGTACTTC
CASSLGTIGLAETQYF
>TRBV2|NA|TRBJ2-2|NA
TGTGCCAGCAGTGAAATGTTGTCAGGGGTGTCCGGGGAGCTGTTTTTT
CASSEMLSGVSGELFF
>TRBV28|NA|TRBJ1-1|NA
TGTGCCAGCAGTACACCAAACACTGAAGCTTTCTTT
CASSTPNTEAFF
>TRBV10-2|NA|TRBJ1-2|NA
TGCGCCAGCAGTTCTGGCAACTATGGCTACACCTTC
CASSSGNYGYTF
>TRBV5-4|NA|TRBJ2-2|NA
TGTGCCAGCAGCTTGGGGGGGCTGGGGGCGGCCGGGGAGCTGTTTTTT
CASSLGGLGAAGELFF
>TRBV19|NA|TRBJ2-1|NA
TGTGCCAGTACGGAGCGACTGAGCTCCTACAATGAGCAGTTCTTC
CASTERLSSYNEQFF
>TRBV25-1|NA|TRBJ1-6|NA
TGTGCCAGCAGACAGACCAATTCACCCCTCCACTTT
CASRQTNSPLHF
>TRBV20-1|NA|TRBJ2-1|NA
TGCAGTGCGCCCAGGAATGAGCAGTTCTTC
CSAPRNEQFF
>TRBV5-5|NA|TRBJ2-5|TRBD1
TGTGCCAGCAGCGGGACAGGTCTCGGCGAGACCCAGTACTTC
CASSGTGLGETQYF
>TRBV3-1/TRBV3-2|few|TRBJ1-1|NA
TGTGCCAGCAGCCAATCTGACACACTGAACACTGAAGCTTTCTTT
CASSQSDTLNTEAFF
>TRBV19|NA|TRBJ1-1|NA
TGTGCCAGTACGGACGGGGTGTTAGGCATGAACACTGAAGCTTTCTTT
CASTDGVLGMNTEAFF
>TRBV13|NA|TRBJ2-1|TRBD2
TGTGCCAGCAGCTTAAATGCGGGAGTCTCATACAATGAGCAGTTCTTC
CASSLNAGVSYNEQFF
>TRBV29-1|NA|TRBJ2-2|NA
TGCAGCGTCTCCGTGGGTAGCGGGAACACCGGGGAGCTGTTTTTT
CSVSVGSGNTGELFF
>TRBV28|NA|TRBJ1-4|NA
TGTGCCAGCAGTCCCTATTACAGGAATGAAAAACTGTTTTTT
CASSPYYRNEKLFF
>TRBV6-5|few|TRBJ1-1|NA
TGTGCCAGCAGTCTATCTCAGAACACTGAAGCTTTCTTT
CASSLSQNTEAFF
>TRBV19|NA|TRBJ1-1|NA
TGTGCCAGTAGTTATTCAAGCAGGGTCGCTGAAGCTTTCTTT
CASSYSSRVAEAFF
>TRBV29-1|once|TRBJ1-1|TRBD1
TGCAGCGCGGGACAGTCGAGGAACACTGAAGCTTTCTTT
CSAGQSRNTEAFF
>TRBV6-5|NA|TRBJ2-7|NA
TGTGCCAGCAGTTACTCGGGGCAGGGATTCTACGAGCAGTACTTC
CASSYSGQGFYEQYF
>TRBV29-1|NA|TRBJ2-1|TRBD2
TGCAGCGCCGTGACTAGCGGCTCCTACAATGAGCAGTTCTTC
CSAVTSGSYNEQFF
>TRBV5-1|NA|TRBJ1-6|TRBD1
TGCGCCAGCAGCTTGGCAGGACAGGGACGCTCACCCCTCCACTTT
CASSLAGQGRSPLHF
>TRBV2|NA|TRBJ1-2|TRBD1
TGTGCCAGCAGGCCCGGACAGGGCTATGGCTACACCTTC
CASRPGQGYGYTF
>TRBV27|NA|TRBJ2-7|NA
TGTGCCAGCAGTTCCCTACTAGGCGCCAGGCGCTCCTACGAGCAGTACTTC
CASSSLLGARRSYEQYF
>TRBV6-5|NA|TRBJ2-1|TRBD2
TGTGCCAGCAGCCCAGCGGGAGTGGCCTACAATGAGCAGTTCTTC
CASSPAGVAYNEQFF
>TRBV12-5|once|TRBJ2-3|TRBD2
TGTGCTAGTGGTTTGGTAGTCTTGCGGGAGACCACAGATACGCAGTATTTT
CASGLVVLRETTDTQYF
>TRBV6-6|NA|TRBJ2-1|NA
TGTGCCAGCAGTAAAATACAGGGAACCCTAGGCAATGAGCAGTTCTTC
CASSKIQGTLGNEQFF
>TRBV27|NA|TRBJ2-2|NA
TGTGCCAGCAGTTTAGCCGGGGACACCGGGGAGCTGTTTTTT
CASSLAGDTGELFF
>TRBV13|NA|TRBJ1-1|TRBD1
TGTGCCAGCAGCCCCCGCGGGGACAGGCCGAACACTGAAGCTTTCTTT
CASSPRGDRPNTEAFF
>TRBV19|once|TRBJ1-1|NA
TGTGCCAGTAGTTTGATTGGAGGGACTGAAGCTTTCTTT
CASSLIGGTEAFF